The 7 T cell receptor beta chains presented below share a single source sample, sequenced in a study of T cells after yellow fever vaccination. TCRdb re-called the 5' RACE reads through MiXCR, storing one row per CDR3 protein. The repertoire holds about 320,000 distinct CDR3 sequences, with around 6.8% as singletons. Sample: PBMCs, taken about 41 days after the first yellow fever vaccination. Receptors originate from a man between 18 and 29 years old who received the YFV17D yellow fever vaccine.

This clonotype has only a few counts. The gene calls are TRBV4-1 and TRBJ1-5; possible D gene TRBD1, 6 bases. Germline values: CDR1 MGHRA, CDR2 YSYEKL. The CDR3 is made up of 16 amino acids. The V end was cut by 3 bases, the J end by 1 base, with 13 bases between. The CDR3 region has the DNA TGCGCCAGCAGCCAGCGGTTCCAGGGGAGCAATCAGCCCCAGCATTTT. Its protein is CASSQRFQGSNQPQHF.

A few counts support this clonotype. The chain joins TRBV7-2 to TRBJ2-3; D is unclear. The CDR3 runs 12 residues. Trimming shortened V by 4 bases and J by 3 bases, and 5 bases separated the two germline ends. The germline V gene has CDR1 SGHTA and CDR2 FQGNSA. This CDR3 is CASSWLTDTQYF. Written as DNA, the CDR3 is TGTGCCAGCAGCTGGCTTACAGATACGCAGTATTTT.

The V and J genes are TRBV5-4 and TRBJ2-5; D may correspond to TRBD1 or TRBD2 (5 bases each). This CDR3 has 13 residues. The ends were cut back, 3 bases at V and 7 bases at J, with 13 bases in the middle. Germline-derived CDR1 and CDR2 are SGHNT and YYREEE (reference sequence). The CDR3: CASSSWGSATQYF. The CDR3, as DNA: TGTGCCAGCAGCTCTTGGGGGAGTGCGACCCAGTACTTC.

This CDR3 reads CASIAQEKNGGQYF. CDR3 in DNA: TGTGCCAGCATAGCACAGGAAAAAAATGGCGGGCAGTACTTC. J is TRBJ2-7 and V is TRBV11-2, with D tentatively TRBD1 (5 bases). Germline-derived CDR1 and CDR2 are SGHAT and FQNNGV. The CDR3 extends over 14 amino acids. V was clipped by 7 bases and J by 9 bases, with 22 bases between them.

The table lists this clonotype with a few counts. CDR3 in DNA: TGTGCCAGCAGCTCCTCAGGGGGCGTTCAGCCCCAGCATTTT. Its protein product is CASSSSGGVQPQHF. The gene calls are TRBV7-8 and TRBJ1-5, with TRBD1 identical over 8 bases. The germline gives CDR1 SGHVS, CDR2 FQNEAQ. The CDR3 has 14 residues. The V segment lost 4 bases and the J segment 6 bases; nucleotides outside the gene matches: 5.

The genes are TRBV5-6 and TRBJ2-2; 8 positions match TRBD1. Trimming at V came to 0 bases and at J to 5 bases, leaving 3 bases not matched to a gene. This CDR3 is 15 amino acids long. Germline V gene sequence: CDR1 SGHDT, CDR2 YYEEEE. CDR3 residues: CASSLDWTGTGELFF. The CDR3 DNA is TGTGCCAGCAGCTTGGATTGGACAGGGACCGGGGAGCTGTTTTTT. The full variable domain, in which reference TRBV5-6 and TRBJ2-2 provide the parts outside the CDR3, is DAGVTQSPTHLIKTRGQQVTLRCSPKSGHDTVSWYQQALGQGPQFIFQYYEEEERQRGNFPDRFSGHQFPNYSSELNVNALLLGDSALYLCASSLDWTGTGELFFGEGSRLTVL.

This clonotype was found a few times. This sequence joins TRBV4-1 and TRBJ2-1; D unclear. V was clipped by 0 bases and J by 14 bases, with 14 bases between them. Per the germline V gene, CDR1 is MGHRA and CDR2 is YSYEKL. The CDR3 sequence is 13 residues long. CDR3 sequence reads: CASSQDERAREFF. The CDR3 DNA reads as TGCGCCAGCAGCCAAGATGAGCGAGCGCGAGAGTTCTTC.